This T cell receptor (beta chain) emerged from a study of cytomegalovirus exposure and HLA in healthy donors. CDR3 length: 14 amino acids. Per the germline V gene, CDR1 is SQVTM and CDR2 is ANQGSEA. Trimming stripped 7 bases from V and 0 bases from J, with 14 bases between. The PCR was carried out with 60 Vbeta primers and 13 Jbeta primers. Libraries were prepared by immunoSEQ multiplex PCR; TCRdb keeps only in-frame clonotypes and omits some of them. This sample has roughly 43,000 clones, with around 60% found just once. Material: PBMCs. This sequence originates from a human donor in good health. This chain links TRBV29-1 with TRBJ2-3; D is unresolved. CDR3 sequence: CSAVAVASTDTQYF. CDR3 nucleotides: TGCAGCGCCGTAGCCGTCGCTAGCACAGATACGCAGTATTTT.